These T cell receptor beta chains were read from a single sample in a study of blood T cell repertoires in COVID-19. Some clones are missing from TCRdb's copy, which holds only in-frame ones; the method was immunoSEQ multiplex PCR. The top ten clones hold about 0.8% of a sample with about 200,000 clones, about 94% of them seen once. Sequencing was performed on peripheral blood. The receptors stem from a man between 60 and 75 years old with COVID-19, enrolled during active disease. CDR3s include the opening cysteine and the closing phenylalanine or tryptophan. The D gene is left open where the match is weak.

j_gene: TRBJ2-1
d_gene: TRBD1
v_gene: TRBV7-9
CDR3aa: CASSPRGTARMSYNEQFF
CDR3nt: TGTGCCAGCAGCCCCAGGGGGACAGCTAGGATGTCCTACAATGAGCAGTTCTTC

j_gene: TRBJ1-3
d_gene: -
v_gene: TRBV7-8
CDR3aa: CASRQPGDSGNTIYF
CDR3nt: TGTGCCAGCAGGCAGCCGGGGGACTCTGGAAACACCATATATTTT

j_gene: TRBJ1-5
d_gene: -
v_gene: TRBV30
CDR3aa: CAWSSRRYQPQHF
CDR3nt: TGTGCCTGGAGTAGCAGGCGCTATCAGCCCCAGCATTTT

j_gene: TRBJ1-2
d_gene: -
v_gene: TRBV6-4
CDR3aa: CASSERPGQNYGYTF
CDR3nt: TGTGCCAGCAGTGAGAGACCTGGACAGAACTATGGCTACACCTTC

j_gene: TRBJ1-2
d_gene: -
v_gene: TRBV4-3
CDR3aa: CASSHGSLGGYTF
CDR3nt: TGCGCCAGCAGCCATGGGAGTCTCGGAGGCTACACCTTC

j_gene: TRBJ2-1
d_gene: -
v_gene: TRBV21-1
CDR3aa: CASKKIPGKTWDEQFF
CDR3nt: TGTGCCAGCAAGAAAATCCCAGGCAAGACATGGGATGAGCAGTTCTTC

j_gene: TRBJ1-1
d_gene: TRBD1
v_gene: TRBV12-3/TRBV12-4
CDR3aa: CASSRDRGQAFF
CDR3nt: TGTGCCAGCAGCCGCGACAGGGGGCAAGCTTTCTTT

j_gene: TRBJ2-5
d_gene: -
v_gene: TRBV25-1
CDR3aa: CASRRDSPRETQYF
CDR3nt: TGTGCCAGCAGGCGGGACAGTCCTCGGGAGACCCAGTACTTC

j_gene: TRBJ2-3
d_gene: -
v_gene: TRBV15
CDR3aa: CATSAHSPITDTQYF
CDR3nt: TGTGCCACCAGCGCCCACAGCCCTATCACAGATACGCAGTATTTT

j_gene: TRBJ2-7
d_gene: -
v_gene: TRBV3-1/TRBV3-2
CDR3aa: CASRQPDSYEQYF
CDR3nt: TGTGCCAGCAGACAGCCCGACTCCTACGAGCAGTACTTC

j_gene: TRBJ1-3
d_gene: -
v_gene: TRBV7-9
CDR3aa: CASNREAGNTIYF
CDR3nt: TGTGCCAGCAACCGGGAAGCTGGAAACACCATATATTTT

j_gene: TRBJ2-7
d_gene: TRBD2
v_gene: TRBV19
CDR3aa: CASSPRAGDEQYF
CDR3nt: TGTGCCAGTAGTCCCCGGGCGGGGGATGAGCAGTACTTC

j_gene: TRBJ2-3
d_gene: -
v_gene: TRBV6-5
CDR3aa: CASRATGLRTDTQYF
CDR3nt: TGTGCCAGCAGGGCGACGGGACTGCGCACAGATACGCAGTATTTT

j_gene: TRBJ1-3
d_gene: TRBD1
v_gene: TRBV3-1/TRBV3-2
CDR3aa: CASSQQTGTVSGNTIYF
CDR3nt: TGTGCCAGCAGCCAACAGACCGGGACAGTCTCTGGAAACACCATATATTTT

j_gene: TRBJ2-7
d_gene: -
v_gene: TRBV4-1
CDR3aa: CASSHAVGTSEQYF
CDR3nt: TGCGCCAGCAGCCATGCCGTGGGGACATCCGAGCAGTACTTC

j_gene: TRBJ1-2
d_gene: TRBD1
v_gene: TRBV7-9
CDR3aa: CASSLVPGQDKGYTF
CDR3nt: TGTGCCAGCAGCTTAGTTCCCGGACAGGATAAGGGCTACACCTTC